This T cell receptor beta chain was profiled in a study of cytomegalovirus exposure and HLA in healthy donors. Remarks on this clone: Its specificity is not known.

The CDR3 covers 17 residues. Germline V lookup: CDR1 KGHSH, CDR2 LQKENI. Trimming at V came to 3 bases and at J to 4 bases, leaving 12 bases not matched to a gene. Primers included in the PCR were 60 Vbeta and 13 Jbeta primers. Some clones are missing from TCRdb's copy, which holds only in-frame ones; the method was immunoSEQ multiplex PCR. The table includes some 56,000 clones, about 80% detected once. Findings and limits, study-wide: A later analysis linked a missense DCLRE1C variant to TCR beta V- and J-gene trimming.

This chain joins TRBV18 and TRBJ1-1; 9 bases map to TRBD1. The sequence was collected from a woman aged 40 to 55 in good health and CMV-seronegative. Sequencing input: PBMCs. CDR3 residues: CASSPQLPGQGFTEAFF. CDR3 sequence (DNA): TGTGCCAGCTCACCGCAACTCCCGGGACAGGGCTTCACTGAAGCTTTCTTT. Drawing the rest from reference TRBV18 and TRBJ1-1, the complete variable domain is NAGVMQNPRHLVRRRGQEARLRCSPMKGHSHVYWYRQLPEEGLKFMVYLQKENIIDESGMPKERFSAEFPKEGPSILRIQQVVRGDSAAYFCASSPQLPGQGFTEAFFGQGTRLTVV.